The 20 T cell receptor beta chains below all came from one sample that was sequenced in a study of T cell responses to AZD1222 COVID-19 vaccine (dated by TCRdb to about 2021). The sample's time point label is to be understood as: baseline before first vaccination. Receptor amplification or capture employed the immunoSEQ multiplex PCR assay. The table was pulled from immuneACCESS by TCRdb, which kept in-frame rearrangements only. Such tables lose some clones; where checked, under half of the loss comes from unresolved V genes, and the rest has no known cause. Present in this sample are over 120,000 clones, roughly 92% of which were seen just once. The top ten hold around 1.8% of the sample. The source material was peripheral blood, sampled on day 0 of AZD1222 vaccination. The receptors derive from an adult in good health.

This chain uses TRBV28 with TRBJ1-2, with D unclear. Germline loops: CDR1 MDHEN, CDR2 SYDVKM. CDR3 size: 15 residues. Deletions cut 5 bases from V and 1 base from J, with 14 bases between. The CDR3 nucleotides read TGTGCCAGCAGTCCGTCAGCGCGGGTTAACTATGGCTACACCTTC. The encoded protein is CASSPSARVNYGYTF.

The CDR3 is CASSYKPTGFGEQYF. The CDR3 bases are TGTGCCAGCAGTTATAAACCGACAGGATTTGGGGAGCAGTACTTC. V is TRBV6-5 and J is TRBJ2-7; TRBD1 is a possible D gene (6 bases). Germline CDR1 MNHEY, CDR2 SVGAGI. Trimming shortened V by 3 bases and J by 7 bases, and 19 bases separated the two germline ends. The CDR3 totals 15 residues.

This sequence joins TRBV28 and TRBJ2-7, with TRBD1 as a possible D gene (5 bases). The V and J ends lost 5 bases and 0 bases respectively, with 14 bases between them. CDR1 MDHEN and CDR2 SYDVKM come from the germline V gene. The length of the CDR3 is 15 residues. The CDR3 is CASSPATAFSYEQYF. DNA of the CDR3: TGTGCCAGCAGTCCCGCGACAGCCTTCTCCTACGAGCAGTACTTC.

The rearrangement links TRBV4-1 to TRBJ2-3; 13 bases are a match to TRBD2. With V trimmed by 9 bases and J by 0 bases, 6 bases remained unmatched. The CDR3 loop spans 16 amino acids. Germline V gene lookup returns CDR1 MGHRA and CDR2 YSYEKL. CDR3 sequence reads: CASSGLAGPSTDTQYF. The CDR3 bases are TGCGCCAGTTCGGGACTAGCGGGGCCTAGCACAGATACGCAGTATTTT.

The J gene is TRBJ2-2, the V gene TRBV5-1, with D uncertain. Germline V gene data show CDR1 as SGHRS and CDR2 as YFSETQ. With 0 bases removed from V and 6 bases from J, the gap between germline ends came to 6 bases. This CDR3 has 13 residues. The CDR3 DNA sequence: TGCGCCAGCAGCTTGGATCGGGCCGGGGAGCTGTTTTTT. It is translated as CASSLDRAGELFF.

A single count supports this clone. This chain uses TRBV25-1 with TRBJ2-3; 9 nucleotides agree with TRBD1. CDR1 is MGHDK and CDR2 is SYGVNS in the germline V gene. The CDR3 is 15 amino acids. V dropped 10 bases and J dropped 8; count of bases not matched to a gene: 16. The CDR3 spells CATRGTGFFGGTQYF. In nucleotides, the CDR3 is TGTGCCACCCGAGGGACAGGGTTTTTTGGGGGTACGCAGTATTTT.

Written as DNA, the CDR3 is TGTGCCAGCAGCGTTCTAGGGATCTCTGGAAACACCATATATTTT. Translated: CASSVLGISGNTIYF. V gene TRBV9 combines with J gene TRBJ1-3, with D hard to call. Per germline, CDR1 SGDLS and CDR2 YYNGEE. This CDR3 spans 15 amino acids. V lost 2 bases to trimming and J lost 0 bases, with 9 bases between them.

The V call is TRBV2, the J call TRBJ2-7; 8 bases align to TRBD2. The V gene end was trimmed by 8 bases and the J gene end by 1 base; junction bases not matched to a gene: 1. The germline gives CDR1 SNHLY, CDR2 FYNNEI. The CDR3 is 12 residues long. The chain's CDR3 is CASSGGSYEQYF. CDR3 bases: TGTGCCAGCTCGGGAGGGTCCTACGAGCAGTACTTC. Variable domain in full (rest from reference TRBV2 and TRBJ2-7): EPEVTQTPSHQVTQMGQEVILRCVPISNHLYFYWYRQILGQKVEFLVSFYNNEISEKSEIFDDQFSVERPDGSNFTLKIRSTKLEDSAMYFCASSGGSYEQYFGPGTRLTVT.

The chain has TRBV5-4 and TRBJ1-2, with 7 bases that match TRBD1. The CDR3 has 16 residues. The V segment lost 3 bases and the J segment 0 bases; nucleotides outside the gene matches: 8. CDR1 is SGHNT, CDR2 YYREEE, per germline (reference sequence). In nucleotides, the CDR3 is TGTGCCAGCAGCTCGGGTCCGGGACAGCCTAACTATGGCTACACCTTC. Amino acid sequence: CASSSGPGQPNYGYTF.

V gene TRBV6-4 combines with J gene TRBJ2-1; 9 nucleotides agree with TRBD2. The CDR3 consists of 15 residues. The J segment lost 0 bases and the V segment lost 7 bases, leaving 4 bases of the junction unmatched. Germline V lookup: CDR1 MRHNA, CDR2 SNTAGT. The CDR3 region has the DNA TGTGCCAGCACCCCGACTAGCGGCTCCTACAATGAGCAGTTCTTC. Protein sequence: CASTPTSGSYNEQFF.

The table lists this clone with a count of one. The genes are TRBV15 and TRBJ2-3; 13 bases align to TRBD2. This CDR3 is 16 amino acids long. CDR1 LNHNV and CDR2 YYDKDF come from the germline V gene (reference sequence). V shed 5 bases and J 6 bases; nucleotides not matched to a gene: 8. In DNA form, the CDR3 reads TGTGCCACCAGCTTACGACTAGCGGGAGGATCGGATACGCAGTATTTT. Amino acids: CATSLRLAGGSDTQYF.

The chain employs TRBV18 and TRBJ1-2, with D possibly TRBD1 on 6 matching bases. Germline V lookup: CDR1 KGHSH, CDR2 LQKENI. The CDR3 is 14 amino acids. Trimming shortened V by 3 bases and J by 3 bases, and 11 bases separated the two germline ends. The CDR3: CASSPNREDYGYTF. CDR3 bases: TGTGCCAGCTCACCGAACAGGGAGGACTATGGCTACACCTTC.

The chain has TRBV27 and TRBJ2-7, with 7 bases aligning to TRBD2. This CDR3 is built from 14 residues. Germline V gene data show CDR1 as MNHEY and CDR2 as SMNVEV (reference sequence). Germline trimming cut 2 bases from V and 2 bases from J; bases unmatched to any gene: 3. Written as DNA, the CDR3 is TGTGCCAGCAGTTTAAAGGCGGGAGCCTACGAGCAGTACTTC. Translating it yields CASSLKAGAYEQYF.

J is TRBJ2-1 and V is TRBV12-5, with a weak D call TRBD2 (6 bases). Per germline, CDR1 LGHNT and CDR2 FRNRAP. The CDR3 runs to 17 residues. The V end lost 5 bases, the J end lost 0 bases, and 17 bases lay between the germline ends. The CDR3 reads CASGHEGLRDSYNEQFF. DNA for the CDR3: TGTGCTAGTGGTCACGAGGGACTGCGGGACTCCTACAATGAGCAGTTCTTC.

V and J are TRBV27 and TRBJ1-2; D is undetermined. Trimming removed 2 bases from V and 2 bases from J, with 6 bases in between. This CDR3 comprises 13 residues. CDR1 MNHEY and CDR2 SMNVEV come from the germline V gene (reference sequence). The CDR3 DNA follows: TGTGCCAGCAGTTTAGATCGAAACTATGGCTACACCTTC. Translation gives CASSLDRNYGYTF.

This chain uses TRBV5-1 with TRBJ1-1, with D perhaps TRBD1 (5 bases). CDR3 length: 15 residues. The ends were cut back, 5 bases at V and 0 bases at J, with 14 bases in the middle. Germline V lookup: CDR1 SGHRS, CDR2 YFSETQ. The CDR3: CASSDQGGVNTEAFF. CDR3 DNA: TGCGCCAGCAGTGACCAGGGAGGGGTGAACACTGAAGCTTTCTTT.

J is TRBJ1-5 and V is TRBV2; 7 bases map to TRBD1. This CDR3 has 13 residues. Losses at the gene ends were 5 bases for V and 2 bases for J; bases not matched to a gene: 0. In germline, CDR1 is SNHLY, CDR2 FYNNEI. The CDR3 DNA reads TGTGCCAGCAGTACAGGGGGCAATCAGCCCCAGCATTTT. Translating gives CASSTGGNQPQHF.

This sequence joins TRBV30 and TRBJ1-4; TRBD1 matches at 8 bases. From germline, CDR1 is GTSNPN and CDR2 SVGIG (reference sequence). V gave up 4 bases and J gave up 4 bases; unmatched junction bases: 8. CDR3 length: 15 residues. The CDR3 bases are TGTGCCTGGACTACCGGACAGGGATTTAATGAAAAACTGTTTTTT. Its protein is CAWTTGQGFNEKLFF.

The chain carries TRBV7-3 and TRBJ2-1, with a possible D match to TRBD1 (5 bases). Per the germline V gene, CDR1 is SGHTA and CDR2 is FQGTGA. The CDR3 covers 15 residues. Trimming removed 5 bases at V and 0 bases at J, with 11 bases between. As DNA, the CDR3 is TGTGCCAGCAGCCCCCGCAGGGACTCCTACAATGAGCAGTTCTTC. This sequence encodes CASSPRRDSYNEQFF.

This chain links TRBV4-1 with TRBJ2-4; D not certain. Trimming removed 2 bases from V and 8 bases from J, with 10 bases in between. This CDR3 is built from 13 residues. CDR1 and CDR2 (germline): MGHRA, YSYEKL. The CDR3 DNA follows: TGCGCCAGCAGCCAATATGTAGATCACATTCAGTACTTC. It is translated as CASSQYVDHIQYF.